The source of this TCR beta chain is a study of T cells in Graves' hyperthyroidism and ophthalmopathy (dated by TCRdb to about 2019). In the study overall: Peripheral blood was collected at initial diagnosis, before any treatment. Thyroid tissue and blood T-cell repertoires from roughly six Graves' hyperthyroidism patients were also compared in the study. The 100 discovery patients were randomly split 7:3 into training and test sets. Once sampling was done, hyperthyroidism patients were given methimazole at a starting dose of 30 mg daily, whereas ophthalmopathy patients were given high-dose intravenous methylprednisolone. An independent validation cohort of under 20 hyperthyroidism patients and about 15 patients who later progressed to ophthalmopathy tested prospective prediction of ophthalmopathy. According to the paper, TCR Vbeta CDR3 sequencing was carried out on 120 to 150 peripheral blood samples, which came from some 41 ophthalmopathy, some 73 hyperthyroidism and approximately 17 progressor patients. To identify distinguishing TCR V-J signatures, a discovery cohort of about 100 patients was used, comprising 40 to 45 with Graves' ophthalmopathy and some 60 with stable Graves' hyperthyroidism. What the study reported, not specific to this receptor: During validation, the model predicted progression to ophthalmopathy a median of roughly 7.1 months ahead of onset, with around 71% sensitivity and 72% to 85% specificity. A model built on a 13 V-J signature distinguished ophthalmopathy from stable hyperthyroidism, reaching about 89% sensitivity and around 81% specificity in cross-validation and 80%/75% in testing. Sample size was not statistically predetermined, and investigators were not blinded to group allocation. Most expanded thyroid clonotypes (frequency above 0.001) were also detected in blood, suggesting blood repertoires may reflect thyroid immune responses.

A patient counted as having stable Graves' hyperthyroidism if no progression to ophthalmopathy occurred over 18 months of follow-up. Hyperthyroidism patients were newly diagnosed, with disease duration under 2 months, and aged 18 to 65 years. Patients with uncontrolled infections, other autoimmune diseases, pregnancy or lactation were excluded. Diagnoses relied on clinical symptoms, serum thyroxine and TRAb, thyroid ultrasound and orbital computed tomography. Ficoll-Paque density gradient centrifugation was used to isolate PBMCs from 8 to 10 ml of fresh peripheral blood. Trizol reagent was used to extract total RNA, and RNA quality was then checked on an Agilent 2100 Bioanalyzer. Amplification of TCR beta CDR3 regions was carried out from RNA transcripts. The TCR CDR3 was subjected to a first round of RT-PCR using the HTBI primer set and the Qiagen OneStep RT-PCR kit. Libraries were constructed in a second round of multiplex PCR, after which size selection and purification were performed. The libraries were sequenced on an Illumina HiSeq2000 using paired-end 100 bp reads. Concerning the study's data processing: SOAPnuke was used to process the raw data, removing reads that contained adapters or uncalled bases, had a mean Phred below 15, or lacked an exact match to the constant primer or identifier. High-quality paired reads were merged with COPE v1.2.5, and unique nucleotide sequences were defined as clonotypes. MiTCR v1.1 was used to align clonotypes to the IMGT TRBV, TRBD and TRBJ reference segments. The analysis included only V-J combinations with a frequency above 0.0001, which together covered roughly 99% of the repertoires. The TCS score was defined as the ratio of F50 (clonal expansion) to E x V (chaos), calculated using BLOSUM62-based TCRdist between CDR3 peptides within each V-J. Welch's t-statistics and random forest reduced some 510 V-J features to 10 to 15, which were used in a naive Bayes classifier (R e1071). Through fastp at Q25 and MiXCR, TCRdb rebuilt clones from the public reads, retaining in-frame beta chains. Merged by CDR3 protein, the rows form single entries marked with the most common genes and DNA. None of the V and J calls come from the authors' own analysis; TCRdb made them. Here the sample has 700,000 or so distinct CDR3 sequences; 16% occur a single time. In total, the top ten clones hold roughly 8% of the sample.

Turning to this clonotype: Which antigen it targets is not known. The input lacks base qualities; no much larger clone sits a single base away.

From the cysteine through the phenylalanine, the CDR3 covers 14 amino acids. CDR3 DNA is the only sequence kept; it has 42 bases, read in frame from the first base. From a lookup of the germline V gene (reference sequence), CDR1 and CDR2 are SEHNR and FQNEAQ. V and J are truncated by 4 bases and 10 bases respectively, leaving an intervening sequence of 17 bases. The sequence was obtained from a man aged 18 to 30 with Graves' hyperthyroidism. The source material was blood. The sequence links TRBV7-9 to TRBJ2-1; the D gene cannot be resolved reliably. At the DNA level, the sequence is TGTGCCAGCAGCTCCGAAAGGCTGGCAAGGGAGCAGTTCTTC. Protein translation: CASSSERLAREQFF.